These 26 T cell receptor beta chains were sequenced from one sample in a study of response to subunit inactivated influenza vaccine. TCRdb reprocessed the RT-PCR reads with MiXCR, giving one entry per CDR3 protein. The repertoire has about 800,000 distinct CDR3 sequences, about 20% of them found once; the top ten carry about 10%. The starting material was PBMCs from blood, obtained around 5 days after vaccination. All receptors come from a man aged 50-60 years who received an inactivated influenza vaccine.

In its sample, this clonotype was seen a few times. The CDR3 is CASSFDRGSKNIQYF. The CDR3 DNA sequence: TGTGCCAGCAGCTTCGACAGGGGTTCCAAAAACATTCAGTACTTC. The rearrangement joins TRBV7-2 to TRBJ2-4; 8 bases are shared with TRBD1. Germline assignment: CDR1 SGHTA and CDR2 FQGNSA. The J segment lost 2 bases and the V segment lost 3 bases, leaving 3 bases of the junction unmatched. The CDR3 is made up of 15 amino acids.

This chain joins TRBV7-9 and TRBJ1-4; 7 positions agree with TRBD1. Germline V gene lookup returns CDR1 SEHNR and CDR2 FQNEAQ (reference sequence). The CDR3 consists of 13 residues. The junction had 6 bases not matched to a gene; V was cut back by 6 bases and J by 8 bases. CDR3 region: CASRDRVGEKLFF. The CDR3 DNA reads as TGTGCCAGCAGAGACAGGGTAGGGGAAAAACTGTTTTTT.

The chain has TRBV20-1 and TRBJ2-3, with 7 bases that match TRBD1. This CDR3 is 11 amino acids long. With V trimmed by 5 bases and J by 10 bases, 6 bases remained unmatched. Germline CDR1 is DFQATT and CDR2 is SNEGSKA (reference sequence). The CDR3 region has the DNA TGCAGTGCTGGACAGGCTAGTTCGCAGTATTTT. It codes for CSAGQASSQYF.

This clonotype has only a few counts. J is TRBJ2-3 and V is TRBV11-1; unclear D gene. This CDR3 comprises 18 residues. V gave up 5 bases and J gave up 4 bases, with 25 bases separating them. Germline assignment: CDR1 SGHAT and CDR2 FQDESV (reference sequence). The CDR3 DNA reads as TGTGCCAGCAGCCCATGGTACGTGGCAACCAAGGCTTCAGATACGCAGTATTTT. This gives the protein CASSPWYVATKASDTQYF. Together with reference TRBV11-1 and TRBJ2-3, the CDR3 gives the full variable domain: EAEVAQSPRYKITEKSQAVAFWCDPISGHATLYWYRQILGQGPELLVQFQDESVVDDSQLPKDRFSAERLKGVDSTLKIQPAELGDSAMYLCASSPWYVATKASDTQYFGPGTRLTVL.

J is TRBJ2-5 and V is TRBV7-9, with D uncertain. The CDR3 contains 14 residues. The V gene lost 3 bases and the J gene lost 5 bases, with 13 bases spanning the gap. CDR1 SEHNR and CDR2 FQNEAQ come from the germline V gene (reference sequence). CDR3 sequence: CASSFGSTWETQYF. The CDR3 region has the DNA TGTGCCAGCAGCTTCGGGTCTACTTGGGAGACCCAGTACTTC.

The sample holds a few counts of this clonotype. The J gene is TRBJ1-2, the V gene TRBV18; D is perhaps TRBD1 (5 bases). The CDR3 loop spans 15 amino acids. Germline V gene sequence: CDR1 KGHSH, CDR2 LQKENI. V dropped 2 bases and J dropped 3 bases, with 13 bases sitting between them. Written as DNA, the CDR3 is TGTGCCAGCTCACCAACGGGCGGAGGGGACTATGGCTACACCTTC. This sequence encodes CASSPTGGGDYGYTF. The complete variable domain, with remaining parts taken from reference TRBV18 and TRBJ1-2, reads NAGVMQNPRHLVRRRGQEARLRCSPMKGHSHVYWYRQLPEEGLKFMVYLQKENIIDESGMPKERFSAEFPKEGPSILRIQQVVRGDSAAYFCASSPTGGGDYGYTFGSGTRLTVV.

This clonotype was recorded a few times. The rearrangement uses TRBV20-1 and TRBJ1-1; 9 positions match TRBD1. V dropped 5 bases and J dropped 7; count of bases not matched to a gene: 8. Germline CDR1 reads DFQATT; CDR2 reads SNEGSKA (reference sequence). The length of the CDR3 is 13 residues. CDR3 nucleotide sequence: TGCAGTGCTGCGAAGACAGGGGGACGTGAAGCTTTCTTT. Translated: CSAAKTGGREAFF.

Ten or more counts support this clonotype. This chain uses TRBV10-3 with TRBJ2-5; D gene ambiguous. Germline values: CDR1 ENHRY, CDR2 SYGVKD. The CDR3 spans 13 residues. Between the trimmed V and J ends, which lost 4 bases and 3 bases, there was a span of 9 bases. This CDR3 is CAISASAEETQYF. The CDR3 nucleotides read TGTGCCATCAGTGCGTCGGCGGAAGAGACCCAGTACTTC.

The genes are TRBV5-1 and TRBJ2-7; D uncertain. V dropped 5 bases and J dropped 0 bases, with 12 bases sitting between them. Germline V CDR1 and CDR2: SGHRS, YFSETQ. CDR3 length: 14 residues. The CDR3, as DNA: TGCGCCAGCAGTAGTCAGCGAAGCTCCTACGAGCAGTACTTC. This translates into CASSSQRSSYEQYF.

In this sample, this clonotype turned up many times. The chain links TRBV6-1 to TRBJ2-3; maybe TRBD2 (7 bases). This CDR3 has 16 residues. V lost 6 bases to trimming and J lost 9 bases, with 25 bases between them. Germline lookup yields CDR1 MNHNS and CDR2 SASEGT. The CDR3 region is CASRTGTTFWGGTQYF. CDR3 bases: TGTGCCAGCAGGACCGGGACTACCTTTTGGGGGGGCACGCAGTATTTT.

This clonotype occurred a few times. CDR3 DNA sequence: TGTGCCAGCAGCTTACTAGGGAGCGGACTAGCCTACGAGCAGTACTTC. This sequence encodes CASSLLGSGLAYEQYF. V gene TRBV7-8 combines with J gene TRBJ2-7; 7 positions match TRBD2. CDR3 length: 16 amino acids. The germline CDR1 and CDR2 sequences are SGHVS and FQNEAQ. With 2 bases clipped from V and 2 bases from J, the junction kept 9 bases outside the gene matches.

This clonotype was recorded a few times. As DNA, the CDR3 is TGTGCCAGCAGCTCTAAGGCAGGGAAGACTGAAGCTTTCTTT. Amino acid sequence: CASSSKAGKTEAFF. The J gene is TRBJ1-1, the V gene TRBV7-9; D is possibly TRBD1 (5 bases). The CDR3 spans 14 residues. The germline CDR1 and CDR2 sequences are SEHNR and FQNEAQ (reference sequence). Trimming stripped 4 bases from V and 5 bases from J, with 14 bases between.

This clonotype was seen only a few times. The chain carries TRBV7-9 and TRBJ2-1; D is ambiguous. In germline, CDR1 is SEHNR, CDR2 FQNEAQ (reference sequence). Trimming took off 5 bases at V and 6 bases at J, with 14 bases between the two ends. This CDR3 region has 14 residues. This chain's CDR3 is CASSLLTVPNEQFF. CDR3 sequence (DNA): TGTGCCAGCAGCCTATTGACGGTCCCCAATGAGCAGTTCTTC.

The CDR3 sequence: CASSQDRYGEYSYEQYF. The CDR3 DNA reads as TGCGCCAGCAGCCAAGATAGATATGGCGAGTACTCCTACGAGCAGTACTTC. The chain joins TRBV4-3 to TRBJ2-7; unclear D gene. Germline V gene data show CDR1 as LGHNA and CDR2 as YSLEER. Between the trimmed V and J ends, which lost 0 bases and 0 bases, there was a span of 15 bases. The CDR3 spans 17 residues.

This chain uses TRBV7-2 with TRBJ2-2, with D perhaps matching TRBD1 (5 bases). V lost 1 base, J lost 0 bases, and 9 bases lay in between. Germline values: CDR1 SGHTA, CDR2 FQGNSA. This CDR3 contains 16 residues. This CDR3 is CASSLEGAANTGELFF. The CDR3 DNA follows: TGTGCCAGCAGCTTAGAAGGGGCAGCGAACACCGGGGAGCTGTTTTTT.

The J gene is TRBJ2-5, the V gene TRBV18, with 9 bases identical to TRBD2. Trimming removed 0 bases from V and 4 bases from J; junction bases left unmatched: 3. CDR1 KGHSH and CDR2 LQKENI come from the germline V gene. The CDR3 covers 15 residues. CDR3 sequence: CASSPPGLALETQYF. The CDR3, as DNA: TGTGCCAGCTCACCACCCGGACTAGCGTTAGAGACCCAGTACTTC.

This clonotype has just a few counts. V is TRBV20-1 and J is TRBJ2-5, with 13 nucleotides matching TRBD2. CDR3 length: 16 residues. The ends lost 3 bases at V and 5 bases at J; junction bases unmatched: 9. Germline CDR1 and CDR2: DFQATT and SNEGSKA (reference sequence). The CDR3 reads CSARVLAGGLIETQYF. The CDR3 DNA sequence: TGCAGTGCTAGGGTACTAGCGGGGGGGCTGATCGAGACCCAGTACTTC.

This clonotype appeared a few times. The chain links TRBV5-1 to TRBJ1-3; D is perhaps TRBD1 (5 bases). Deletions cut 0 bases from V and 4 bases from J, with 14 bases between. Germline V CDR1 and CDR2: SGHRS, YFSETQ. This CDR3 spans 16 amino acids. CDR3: CASSLEGRADGNTIYF. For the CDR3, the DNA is TGCGCCAGCAGCTTGGAAGGCAGGGCCGACGGAAACACCATATATTTT.

CDR3 nucleotides: TGTGCCAGCAGTGGGAGAAAAGGCAATGAGCAGTTCTTC. It codes for CASSGRKGNEQFF. This chain links TRBV9 with TRBJ2-1; D possibly corresponds to TRBD2 (5 bases). The V end was cut by 5 bases, the J end by 6 bases, with 12 bases between. Germline CDR1 and CDR2: SGDLS and YYNGEE. The CDR3 has 13 residues.

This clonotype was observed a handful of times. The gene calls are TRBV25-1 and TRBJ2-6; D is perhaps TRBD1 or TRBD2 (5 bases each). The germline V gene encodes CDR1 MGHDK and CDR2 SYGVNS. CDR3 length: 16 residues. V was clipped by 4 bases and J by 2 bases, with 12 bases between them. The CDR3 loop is CASSGGFGTGANVLTF. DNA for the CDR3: TGTGCCAGCAGTGGGGGGTTTGGGACTGGGGCCAACGTCCTGACTTTC.

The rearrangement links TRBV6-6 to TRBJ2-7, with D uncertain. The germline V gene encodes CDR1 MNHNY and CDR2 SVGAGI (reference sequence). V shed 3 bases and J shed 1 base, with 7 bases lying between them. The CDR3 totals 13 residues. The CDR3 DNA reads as TGTGCCAGCAGTTATACAGAATCCTACGAGCAGTACTTC. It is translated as CASSYTESYEQYF.

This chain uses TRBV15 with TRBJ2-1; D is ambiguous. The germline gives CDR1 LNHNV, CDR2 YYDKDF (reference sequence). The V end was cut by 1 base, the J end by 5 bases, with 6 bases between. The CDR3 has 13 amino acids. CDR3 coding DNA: TGTGCCACCAGCAGAGCCCTCGACAATGAGCAGTTCTTC. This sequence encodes CATSRALDNEQFF.

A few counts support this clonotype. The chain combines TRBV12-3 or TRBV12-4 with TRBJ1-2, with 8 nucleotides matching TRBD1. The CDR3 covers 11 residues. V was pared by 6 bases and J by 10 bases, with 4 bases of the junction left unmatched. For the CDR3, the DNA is TGTGCCAGCAGCAGGGGGCGGATCTACACCTTC. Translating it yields CASSRGRIYTF.

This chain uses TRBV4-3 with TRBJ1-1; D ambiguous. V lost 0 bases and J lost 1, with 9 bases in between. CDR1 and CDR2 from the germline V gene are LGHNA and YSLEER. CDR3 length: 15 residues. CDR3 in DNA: TGCGCCAGCAGCCAAGAGGGATTCGGGAACACTGAAGCTTTCTTT. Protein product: CASSQEGFGNTEAFF.

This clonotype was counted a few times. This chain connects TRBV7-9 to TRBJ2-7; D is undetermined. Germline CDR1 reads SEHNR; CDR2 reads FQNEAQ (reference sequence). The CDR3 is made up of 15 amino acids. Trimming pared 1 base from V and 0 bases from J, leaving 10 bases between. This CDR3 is CASSLGYGDSYEQYF. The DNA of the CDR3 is TGTGCCAGCAGCTTAGGCTATGGGGACTCCTACGAGCAGTACTTC.

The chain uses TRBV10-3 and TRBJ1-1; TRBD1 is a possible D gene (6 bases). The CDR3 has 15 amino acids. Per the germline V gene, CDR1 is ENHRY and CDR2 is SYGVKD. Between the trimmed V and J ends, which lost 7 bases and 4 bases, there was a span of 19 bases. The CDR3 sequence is CAIKGGREFSTEAFF. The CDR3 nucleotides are TGTGCCATCAAAGGGGGGCGCGAGTTTAGCACTGAAGCTTTCTTT.